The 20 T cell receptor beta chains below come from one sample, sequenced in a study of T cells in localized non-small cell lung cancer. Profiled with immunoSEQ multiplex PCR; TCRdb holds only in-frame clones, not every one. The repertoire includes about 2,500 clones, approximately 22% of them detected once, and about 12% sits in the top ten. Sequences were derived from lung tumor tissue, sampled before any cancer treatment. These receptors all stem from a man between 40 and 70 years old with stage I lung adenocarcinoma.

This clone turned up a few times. CDR3 sequence reads: CASSFGTDTGELFF. As DNA, the CDR3 is TGTGCCAGCAGCTTTGGAACGGACACCGGGGAGCTGTTTTTT. The rearrangement uses TRBV7-6 and TRBJ2-2; no clear D gene. Trimming pared 3 bases from V and 3 bases from J, leaving 8 bases between. Germline CDR1 reads SGHVS; CDR2 reads FNYEAQ. The CDR3 loop spans 14 amino acids.

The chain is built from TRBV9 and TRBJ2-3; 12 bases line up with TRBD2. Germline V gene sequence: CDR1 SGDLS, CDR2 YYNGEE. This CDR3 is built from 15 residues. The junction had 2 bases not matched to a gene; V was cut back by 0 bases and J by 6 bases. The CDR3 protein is CASSVELAGGDTQYF. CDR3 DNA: TGTGCCAGCAGCGTAGAACTAGCGGGGGGTGATACGCAGTATTTT.

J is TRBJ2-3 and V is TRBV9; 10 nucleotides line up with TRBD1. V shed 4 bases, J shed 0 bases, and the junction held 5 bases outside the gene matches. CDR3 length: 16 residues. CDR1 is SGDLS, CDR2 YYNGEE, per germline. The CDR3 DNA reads TGTGCCAGCAGCCCACGACAGGGGGCGAGCACAGATACGCAGTATTTT. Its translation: CASSPRQGASTDTQYF.

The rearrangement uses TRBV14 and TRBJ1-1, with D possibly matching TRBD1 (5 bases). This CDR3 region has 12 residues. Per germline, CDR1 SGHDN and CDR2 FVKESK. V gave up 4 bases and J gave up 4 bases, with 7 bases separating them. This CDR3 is CASSPQGTEAFF. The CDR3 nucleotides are TGTGCCAGCAGCCCTCAGGGCACTGAAGCTTTCTTT.

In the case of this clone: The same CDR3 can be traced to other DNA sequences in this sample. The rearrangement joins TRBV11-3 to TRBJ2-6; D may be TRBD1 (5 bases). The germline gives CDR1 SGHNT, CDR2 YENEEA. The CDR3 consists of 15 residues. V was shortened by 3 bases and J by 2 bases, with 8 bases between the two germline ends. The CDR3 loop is CASSFTGPGANVLTF. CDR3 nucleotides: TGTGCCAGCAGCTTTACAGGACCTGGGGCCAACGTCCTGACTTTC.

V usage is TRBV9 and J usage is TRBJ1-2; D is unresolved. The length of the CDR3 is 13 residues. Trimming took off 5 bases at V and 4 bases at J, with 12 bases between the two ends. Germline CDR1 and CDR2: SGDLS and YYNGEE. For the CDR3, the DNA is TGTGCCAGCAGTAATCAGAATATCTATGGCTACACCTTC. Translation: CASSNQNIYGYTF.

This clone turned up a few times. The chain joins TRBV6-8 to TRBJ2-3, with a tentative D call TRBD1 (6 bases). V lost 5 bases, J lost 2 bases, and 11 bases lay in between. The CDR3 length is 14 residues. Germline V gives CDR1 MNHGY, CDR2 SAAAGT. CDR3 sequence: CASSADRNTDTQYF. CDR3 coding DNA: TGTGCCAGCAGTGCCGACAGGAACACAGATACGCAGTATTTT.

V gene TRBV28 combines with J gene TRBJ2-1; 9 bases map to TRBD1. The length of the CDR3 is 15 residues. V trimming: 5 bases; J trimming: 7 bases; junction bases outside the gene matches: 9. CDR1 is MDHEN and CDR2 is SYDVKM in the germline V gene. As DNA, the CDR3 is TGTGCCAGCAGTCAAACCGGGACAGGGAGAAATGAGCAGTTCTTC. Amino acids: CASSQTGTGRNEQFF.

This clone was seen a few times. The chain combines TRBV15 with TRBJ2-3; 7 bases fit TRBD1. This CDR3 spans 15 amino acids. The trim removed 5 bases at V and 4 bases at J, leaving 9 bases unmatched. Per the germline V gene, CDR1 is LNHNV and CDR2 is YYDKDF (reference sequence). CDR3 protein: CATSENRQGADTQYF. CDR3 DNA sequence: TGTGCCACCAGCGAAAACAGACAGGGCGCAGATACGCAGTATTTT.

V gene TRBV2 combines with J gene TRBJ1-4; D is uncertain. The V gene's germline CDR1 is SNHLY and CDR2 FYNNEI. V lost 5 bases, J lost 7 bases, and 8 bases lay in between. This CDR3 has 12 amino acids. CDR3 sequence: CASSTSGEKLFF. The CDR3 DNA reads TGTGCCAGCAGTACCAGTGGTGAAAAACTGTTTTTT.

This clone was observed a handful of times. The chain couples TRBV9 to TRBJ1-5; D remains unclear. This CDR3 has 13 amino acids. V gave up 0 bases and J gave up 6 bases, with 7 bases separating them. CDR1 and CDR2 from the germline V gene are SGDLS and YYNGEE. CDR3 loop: CASSVDSSQPQHF. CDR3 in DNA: TGTGCCAGCAGCGTAGATAGTAGTCAGCCCCAGCATTTT.

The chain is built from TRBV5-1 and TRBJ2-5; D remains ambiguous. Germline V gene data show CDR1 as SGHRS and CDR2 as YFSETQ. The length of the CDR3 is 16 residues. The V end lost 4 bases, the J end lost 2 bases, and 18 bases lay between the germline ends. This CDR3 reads CASSRVPDTTQETQYF. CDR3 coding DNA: TGCGCCAGCAGCAGGGTCCCCGACACAACACAAGAGACCCAGTACTTC.

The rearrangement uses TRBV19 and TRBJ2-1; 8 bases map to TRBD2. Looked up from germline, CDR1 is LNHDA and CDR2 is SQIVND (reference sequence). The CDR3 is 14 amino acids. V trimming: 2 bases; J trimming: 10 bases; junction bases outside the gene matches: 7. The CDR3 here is CASSISGGPTEQFF. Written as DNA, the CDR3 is TGTGCCAGTAGTATAAGCGGGGGACCCACGGAGCAGTTCTTC.

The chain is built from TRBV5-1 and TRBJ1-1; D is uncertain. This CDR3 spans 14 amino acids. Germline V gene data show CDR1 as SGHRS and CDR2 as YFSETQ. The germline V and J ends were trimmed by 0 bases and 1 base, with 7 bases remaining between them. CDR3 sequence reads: CASSLGRGNTEAFF. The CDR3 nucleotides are TGCGCCAGCAGCTTGGGACGAGGGAACACTGAAGCTTTCTTT.

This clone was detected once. The chain's CDR3 is CATSRGVGGAYGYTF. Written as DNA, the CDR3 is TGTGCCACCAGCAGAGGGGTGGGGGGCGCCTATGGCTACACCTTC. The chain carries TRBV15 and TRBJ1-2; TRBD1 might be the D (6 bases). There are 15 residues in the CDR3. Trimming took off 1 base at V and 4 bases at J, with 13 bases between the two ends. CDR1 LNHNV and CDR2 YYDKDF come from the germline V gene (reference sequence).

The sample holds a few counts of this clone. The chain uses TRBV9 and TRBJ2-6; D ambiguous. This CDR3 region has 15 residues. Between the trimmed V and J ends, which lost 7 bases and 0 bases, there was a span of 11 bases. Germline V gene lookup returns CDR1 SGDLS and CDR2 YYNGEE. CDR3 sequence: CASGLRPSGANVLTF. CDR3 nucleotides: TGTGCCAGCGGGCTCAGGCCCTCTGGGGCCAACGTCCTGACTTTC.

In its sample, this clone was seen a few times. In nucleotides, the CDR3 is TGTGCCAGCAGCCGACAGGGGGCGGCACACAATGAGCAGTTCTTC. As protein: CASSRQGAAHNEQFF. The chain employs TRBV11-3 and TRBJ2-1, with TRBD1 matching over 10 bases. V trimming: 5 bases; J trimming: 5 bases; junction bases outside the gene matches: 6. The CDR3 is 15 residues long. CDR1 is SGHNT and CDR2 is YENEEA in the germline V gene.

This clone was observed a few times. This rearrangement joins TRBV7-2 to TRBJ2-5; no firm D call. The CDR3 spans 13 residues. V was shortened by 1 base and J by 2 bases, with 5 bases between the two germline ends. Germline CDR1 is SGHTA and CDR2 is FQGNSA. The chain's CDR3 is CASSLVTQETQYF. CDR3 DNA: TGTGCCAGCAGCTTAGTCACACAAGAGACCCAGTACTTC.

CDR3 sequence reads: CASSFRGTNEKLFF. DNA of the CDR3: TGTGCCAGCAGTTTCAGGGGTACTAATGAAAAACTGTTTTTT. J is TRBJ1-4 and V is TRBV28; weak D call: TRBD1 (6 bases). This CDR3 comprises 14 residues. V was clipped by 3 bases and J by 2 bases, with 7 bases between them. From germline, CDR1 is MDHEN and CDR2 SYDVKM.

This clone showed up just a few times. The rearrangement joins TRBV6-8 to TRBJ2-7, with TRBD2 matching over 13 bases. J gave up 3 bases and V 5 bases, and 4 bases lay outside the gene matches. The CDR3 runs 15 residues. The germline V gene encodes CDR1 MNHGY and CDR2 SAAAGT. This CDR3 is CASSRLAGGHYEQYF. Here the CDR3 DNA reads TGTGCCAGCAGTCGACTAGCGGGAGGCCACTACGAGCAGTACTTC.